These 21 T cell receptor beta chains were all obtained from the same sample, sequenced in a study of CD8 T cells in ankylosing spondylitis. Study observations and caveats: Characteristic, it appeared, of ankylosing spondylitis blood was a TCR beta motif of about eight highly homologous variants.

Their antigens remain unidentified. TCRdb used MiXCR to reprocess the 5' RACE reads, holding one entry per CDR3 protein. The table shows 200,000 to 250,000 distinct CDR3 sequences, with about 7.3% occurring only once. Sequencing input: blood, either unsorted or a sorted T cell fraction (not recorded which). Receptor source: a male donor with ankylosing spondylitis.

This clonotype was found many times. The rearrangement links TRBV14 to TRBJ2-5; 8 bases are shared with TRBD1. Germline assignment: CDR1 SGHDN and CDR2 FVKESK. V dropped 4 bases and J dropped 2; count of bases not matched to a gene: 9. The length of the CDR3 is 16 residues. CDR3 amino acids: CASSRFGQGAQETQYF. In DNA, the CDR3 is TGTGCCAGCAGCCGATTTGGACAGGGAGCTCAAGAGACCCAGTACTTC.

This clonotype has just a few counts. This chain links TRBV9 with TRBJ2-7, with TRBD2 identical over 13 bases. Germline V gene sequence: CDR1 SGDLS, CDR2 YYNGEE. V gave up 4 bases and J gave up 0 bases; unmatched junction bases: 1. The CDR3 length is 15 residues. CDR3 nucleotide sequence: TGTGCCAGCAGCACTAGCGGGGGGGACTCCTACGAGCAGTACTTC. It specifies CASSTSGGDSYEQYF.

This clonotype appeared many times. The J gene is TRBJ1-2, the V gene TRBV13, with D unclear. CDR3 length: 12 residues. Germline lookup yields CDR1 PRHDT and CDR2 FYEKMQ (reference sequence). Trimming stripped 2 bases from V and 6 bases from J, with 7 bases between. CDR3 coding DNA: TGTGCCAGCAGCTTAATAGGTGATGGCTACACCTTC. It encodes CASSLIGDGYTF.

The sample holds many counts of this clonotype. The chain carries TRBV20-1 and TRBJ2-7; either TRBD1 or TRBD2 may fit D (5 bases each). Between the trimmed V and J ends, which lost 0 bases and 3 bases, there was a span of 12 bases. The germline gives CDR1 DFQATT, CDR2 SNEGSKA (reference sequence). This CDR3 comprises 14 residues. The CDR3 DNA is TGCAGTGCTAGAGATGCGGCAGGGAGCTACGAGCAGTACTTC. Amino acids: CSARDAAGSYEQYF.

The chain recombines TRBV5-6 with TRBJ1-6; D unresolved. CDR1 and CDR2 from the germline V gene are SGHDT and YYEEEE. The CDR3 runs 14 residues. V was trimmed by 3 bases and J by 4 bases, leaving 8 bases between them. In nucleotides, the CDR3 is TGTGCCAGCAGCTCTGGAGCTTATAATTCACCCCTCCACTTT. This gives the protein CASSSGAYNSPLHF.

This clonotype occurred once. This chain joins TRBV7-9 and TRBJ2-4; perhaps TRBD2 as D (5 bases). V was clipped by 2 bases and J by 0 bases, with 8 bases between them. There are 15 residues in the CDR3. CDR1 and CDR2 (germline): SEHNR, FQNEAQ (reference sequence). The CDR3 sequence: CASSLFSEAKNIQYF. As DNA, the CDR3 is TGTGCCAGCAGCTTATTTAGCGAAGCCAAAAACATTCAGTACTTC.

Regarding this clonotype: A read error may be the cause here, since a much bigger clone is one base away. The gene calls are TRBV5-6 and TRBJ2-7, with 7 bases lining up with TRBD1. Germline CDR1 SGHDT, CDR2 YYEEEE. The J segment lost 0 bases and the V segment lost 8 bases, leaving 8 bases of the junction unmatched. The CDR3 has 14 amino acids. CDR3 in DNA: TGTGCCAGGAGCGCCGGGGACAGCTCCTACGAGCAGTACTTC. Amino acids: CARSAGDSSYEQYF.

This clonotype came up many times. This rearrangement joins TRBV10-1 to TRBJ1-1; D uncertain. Germline lookup yields CDR1 WNHNN and CDR2 SYGVQD (reference sequence). The germline V and J ends were trimmed by 2 bases and 5 bases, with 6 bases remaining between them. This CDR3 is 12 amino acids long. The CDR3 loop reads CASSELGTEAFF. The CDR3 coding sequence is TGCGCCAGCAGTGAGCTAGGGACTGAAGCTTTCTTT.

This clonotype was observed at least ten times. This chain joins TRBV4-1 and TRBJ2-1, with TRBD2 identical over 7 bases. Germline values: CDR1 MGHRA, CDR2 YSYEKL. The V and J ends lost 1 base and 8 bases, in that order; junction bases with no gene match: 17. This CDR3 is 18 amino acids long. The CDR3 bases are TGCGCCAGCAGCCAAGGGTTGGGGTGGGAGGGCAACCTCGATGAGCAGTTCTTC. Its translation is CASSQGLGWEGNLDEQFF.

The chain uses TRBV7-8 and TRBJ2-1; 10 bases agree with TRBD2. This CDR3 has 15 amino acids. Germline V gene sequence: CDR1 SGHVS, CDR2 FQNEAQ. J gave up 7 bases and V 5 bases, and 8 bases lay outside the gene matches. DNA for the CDR3: TGTGCCAGCAGCCGTATCCTAGCGGGAGATAATGAGCAGTTCTTC. The encoded protein is CASSRILAGDNEQFF.

CDR3 region: CASSLPSKLAGGGYEQYF. In DNA form, the CDR3 reads TGTGCCAGCAGCCTCCCCTCTAAACTAGCGGGGGGGGGCTACGAGCAGTACTTC. This chain joins TRBV7-6 and TRBJ2-7; 13 nucleotides match TRBD2. Trimming cost V 5 bases and J 3 bases; bases outside gene matches: 13. CDR3 length equals 18 residues. Germline-derived CDR1 and CDR2 are SGHVS and FNYEAQ.

This clonotype was recorded many times. The chain combines TRBV20-1 with TRBJ2-7, with TRBD2 matching over 8 bases. This CDR3 is built from 14 residues. Germline V gene data show CDR1 as DFQATT and CDR2 as SNEGSKA (reference sequence). V was clipped by 3 bases and J by 3 bases; unmatched bases: 7. The CDR3 is CSARLLAEYYEQYF. The CDR3 DNA follows: TGCAGTGCTAGGTTACTAGCGGAATACTACGAGCAGTACTTC.

This clonotype has ten or more counts. The chain's CDR3 is CASSLSFGDRGFGYTF. The CDR3 nucleotides read TGTGCCAGCAGCTTAAGTTTTGGAGACAGAGGCTTTGGCTACACCTTC. The chain joins TRBV7-9 to TRBJ1-2, with D maybe TRBD1 (5 bases). This CDR3 is built from 16 residues. V was clipped by 2 bases and J by 7 bases, with 20 bases between them. CDR1 is SEHNR, CDR2 FQNEAQ, per germline (reference sequence).

This clonotype came up many times. The chain is built from TRBV2 and TRBJ1-5; no definite D call. V was pared by 3 bases and J by 2 bases, with 8 bases between. The CDR3 is 14 residues long. The germline V gene has CDR1 SNHLY and CDR2 FYNNEI. Here the CDR3 reads CASSEGQRNQPQHF. For the CDR3, the DNA is TGTGCCAGCAGTGAGGGTCAGCGCAATCAGCCCCAGCATTTT.

The chain joins TRBV4-2 to TRBJ2-3; 10 bases align to TRBD2. The length of the CDR3 is 18 residues. Germline V gene lookup returns CDR1 LGHNA and CDR2 YNFKEQ. The V gene end was trimmed by 0 bases and the J gene end by 3 bases; junction bases not matched to a gene: 9. For the CDR3, the DNA is TGTGCCAGCAGCCAAGAGTACTCGGGGACTAGCGTAACAGATACGCAGTATTTT. Translated: CASSQEYSGTSVTDTQYF.

The V call is TRBV20-1, the J call TRBJ2-1; tentatively, D is TRBD2 (5 bases). The germline V gene encodes CDR1 DFQATT and CDR2 SNEGSKA (reference sequence). Trimming took off 2 bases at V and 4 bases at J, with 15 bases between the two ends. The CDR3 consists of 15 residues. The CDR3 coding sequence is TGCAGTGCTAGAACAGCGGAGCTGGGTTACAATGAGCAGTTCTTC. This encodes CSARTAELGYNEQFF.

This clonotype was recorded many times. This rearrangement joins TRBV19 to TRBJ1-5; 8 bases agree with TRBD1. This CDR3 contains 15 residues. Trimming cost V 3 bases and J 7 bases; bases outside gene matches: 8. Per germline, CDR1 LNHDA and CDR2 SQIVND (reference sequence). The CDR3, as DNA: TGTGCCAGTAGTATCGGACGACAGGGGCGCCAGCCCCAGCATTTT. Residues: CASSIGRQGRQPQHF.

This clonotype came up many times. V is TRBV6-5 and J is TRBJ1-6, with D uncertain. V was cut by 4 bases and J by 7 bases, with 11 bases left in between. The CDR3 has 14 residues. Germline V lookup: CDR1 MNHEY, CDR2 SVGAGI. CDR3 nucleotide sequence: TGTGCCAGCAGTTTCGCGGGTAGCAATTCACCCCTCCACTTT. Its translation: CASSFAGSNSPLHF.

V usage is TRBV7-9 and J usage is TRBJ1-1; D may be TRBD1 (6 bases). The CDR3 runs 16 residues. V was trimmed by 5 bases and J by 5 bases, leaving 21 bases between them. The germline V gene encodes CDR1 SEHNR and CDR2 FQNEAQ (reference sequence). CDR3 sequence reads: CASSPREGGAETEAFF. CDR3 coding DNA: TGTGCCAGCAGCCCCCGTGAGGGGGGGGCTGAGACTGAAGCTTTCTTT.

This clonotype has a count of ten or more. The chain employs TRBV12-3 or TRBV12-4 and TRBJ1-2; D is unresolved. V lost 3 bases, J lost 8 bases, and 13 bases lay in between. This CDR3 comprises 13 residues. CDR3 region: CASSFSNSYGYTF. For the CDR3, the DNA is TGTGCCAGCAGTTTTTCCAATTCCTACGGCTACACCTTC.

The sample holds a few counts of this clonotype. The V call is TRBV4-2, the J call TRBJ2-1; possibly TRBD2 for D (5 bases). Trimming stripped 1 base from V and 1 base from J, with 11 bases between. CDR1 is LGHNA, CDR2 YNFKEQ, per germline. The CDR3 is 16 amino acids. The CDR3 is CASSQVGRDSYNEQFF. In nucleotides, the CDR3 is TGTGCCAGCAGCCAAGTAGGACGGGATTCCTACAATGAGCAGTTCTTC.